The 26 T cell receptor beta chains listed next were all sequenced from one sample in a study of regulatory T cells in long-lasting Graves disease. Sequencing libraries for TCR beta were prepared with iRepertoire HTBI primers and Arm-PCR of CDR3 regions. TCRdb redid the calling of the multiplex PCR reads with MiXCR, one entry per CDR3 protein. The table records over 250,000 distinct CDR3 sequences, 20% to 25% of them present only once. The time point denotes: persistent/refractory GD, antithyroid drugs over 5 years with positive TRAb. RNA extracted from PBMCs served as the sequencing template. Sequencing used peripheral blood mononuclear cells (PBMCs), obtained when the disease was refractory, from a patient treated with antithyroid drugs. These TCRs come from a female donor with Graves disease.

The J gene is TRBJ2-3, the V gene TRBV28, with D possibly matching TRBD1 (6 bases). The J call may be incorrect, as the DNA end agrees better with TRBJ2-7. This CDR3 has 12 residues. Germline V lookup: CDR1 MDHEN, CDR2 SYDVKM. The CDR3 region has the DNA TGTGCCAGCATTGGACAGCAGACTAAGCAGTACTTC. It encodes CASIGQQTKQYF.

V usage is TRBV28 and J usage is TRBJ2-2; D is perhaps TRBD2 (5 bases). The CDR3 extends over 16 amino acids. V was pared by 1 base and J by 1 base, with 10 bases between. Looked up from germline, CDR1 is MDHEN and CDR2 is SYDVKM. CDR3 DNA: TGTGCCAGCAGTTTATTTATAGAGGGGAACACCGGGGAGCTGTTTTTT. It specifies CASSLFIEGNTGELFF.

This clonotype was counted only a few times. The chain carries TRBV20-1 and TRBJ2-7, with D perhaps matching TRBD1 (6 bases). Trimming pared 4 bases from V and 3 bases from J, leaving 13 bases between. CDR1 is DFQATT and CDR2 is SNEGSKA in the germline V gene (reference sequence). This CDR3 comprises 13 residues. CDR3 nucleotides: TGCAGTGCTAACCCGGGACAAGACTACGAGCAGTACTTC. Its translation: CSANPGQDYEQYF.

This clonotype was seen at least ten times. The chain uses TRBV3-1 and TRBJ1-2; 7 bases line up with TRBD1. Per germline, CDR1 LGHDT and CDR2 YNNKEL (reference sequence). The ends lost 4 bases at V and 4 bases at J; junction bases unmatched: 6. This CDR3 has 14 amino acids. The CDR3 nucleotides are TGTGCCAGCAGCCGTGGGACAGTTGCCTATGGCTACACCTTC. Protein sequence: CASSRGTVAYGYTF.

V gene TRBV19 combines with J gene TRBJ1-2; D is uncertain. Germline CDR1 and CDR2: LNHDA and SQIVND (reference sequence). V was shortened by 6 bases and J by 2 bases, with 10 bases between the two germline ends. The CDR3 is made up of 13 amino acids. CDR3 sequence (DNA): TGTGCCAGTAGGAAAAAGGAAAACTATGGCTACACCTTC. Its translation is CASRKKENYGYTF.

The rearrangement joins TRBV9 to TRBJ1-5; 12 bases fit TRBD1. Looked up from germline, CDR1 is SGDLS and CDR2 is YYNGEE. V trimming: 0 bases; J trimming: 8 bases; junction bases outside the gene matches: 6. The CDR3 runs to 16 residues. CDR3 amino acids: CASSVGDRGPWEPQHF. As DNA, the CDR3 is TGTGCCAGCAGCGTAGGGGACAGGGGGCCGTGGGAGCCCCAGCATTTT.

This clonotype has a count of ten or more. This chain connects TRBV12-3 or TRBV12-4 to TRBJ2-5, with D perhaps matching TRBD1 (6 bases). The CDR3 has 14 residues. V was shortened by 6 bases and J by 5 bases, with 16 bases between the two germline ends. CDR3 in amino acids: CASRGVGAGETQYF. CDR3 nucleotides: TGTGCCAGCAGAGGAGTGGGGGCCGGGGAGACCCAGTACTTC.

CDR3 residues: CASSLDRSRLSPLHF. As DNA, the CDR3 is TGTGCCAGCAGCCTGGACAGGTCCCGCCTTTCACCCCTCCACTTT. This chain joins TRBV14 and TRBJ1-6; TRBD1 agrees at 7 bases. The CDR3 spans 15 residues. Trimming cost V 4 bases and J 9 bases; bases outside gene matches: 9. From germline, CDR1 is SGHDN and CDR2 FVKESK.

This clonotype was recorded many times. V is TRBV27 and J is TRBJ1-1; 9 nucleotides line up with TRBD1. This CDR3 comprises 14 residues. Germline V gives CDR1 MNHEY, CDR2 SMNVEV (reference sequence). The V gene end was trimmed by 6 bases and the J gene end by 1 base; junction bases not matched to a gene: 3. CDR3 protein: CASRTGGGNTEAFF. The CDR3 DNA reads TGTGCCAGCAGAACAGGGGGCGGGAACACTGAAGCTTTCTTT.

This clonotype is a singleton in its sample. This sequence may be a read error, since a much larger clone differs from it by one base. This CDR3 is missing its conserved last phenylalanine or tryptophan, likely due to a read error. V usage is TRBV12-3 or TRBV12-4 and J usage is TRBJ1-2; D not certain. The ends were cut back, 7 bases at V and 7 bases at J, with 16 bases in the middle. The CDR3 runs to 13 residues. The DNA of the CDR3 is TGTGCCAGCACGTCGTTGCGGTCGGGTGGCTACACCCTC. Encoded protein: CASTSLRSGGYTL.

This clonotype was seen many times. The chain combines TRBV16 with TRBJ1-5, with 8 bases aligning to TRBD1. The CDR3 length is 15 residues. CDR1 and CDR2 (germline): KGHSY, FQNENV. Germline trimming cut 6 bases from V and 2 bases from J; bases unmatched to any gene: 6. The CDR3 loop reads CASSQDRVGNQPQHF. CDR3 coding DNA: TGTGCCAGCAGTCAGGACAGGGTTGGCAATCAGCCCCAGCATTTT.

This clonotype was picked up many times. This chain links TRBV12-3 or TRBV12-4 with TRBJ2-2; D remains unclear. With 5 bases removed from V and 5 bases from J, the gap between germline ends came to 6 bases. The CDR3 runs 12 residues. The CDR3, as DNA: TGTGCCAGCAGTATGATTACCGGGGAGCTGTTTTTT. It specifies CASSMITGELFF.

About this clonotype: One end of the junction varies from germline; a read error may be responsible. V and J are TRBV9 and TRBJ1-1; maybe TRBD1 (5 bases). The CDR3 covers 13 residues. Per germline, CDR1 SGDLS and CDR2 YYNGEE. CDR3 sequence: CASTGEGDTEAFF. CDR3 bases: TGCGCCAGCACCGGGGAAGGGGACACTGAAGCTTTCTTT.

The sample holds a few counts of this clonotype. The V and J genes are TRBV11-2 and TRBJ2-2; 9 bases line up with TRBD1. Germline lookup yields CDR1 SGHAT and CDR2 FQNNGV. This CDR3 region has 19 residues. V was pared by 4 bases and J by 2 bases, with 14 bases of the junction left unmatched. The CDR3 nucleotides read TGTGCCAGCAGCTCATACCTGGCCGGACAGGGGCAAAACACCGGGGAGCTGTTTTTT. Encoded protein: CASSSYLAGQGQNTGELFF.

This clonotype has at least ten counts. The chain combines TRBV28 with TRBJ1-5; 9 nucleotides align to TRBD1. V gave up 5 bases and J gave up 5 bases; unmatched junction bases: 7. The germline CDR1 and CDR2 sequences are MDHEN and SYDVKM. This CDR3 has 15 residues. The CDR3 is CASSGATGGHQPQHF. CDR3 bases: TGTGCCAGCAGTGGGGCAACAGGGGGCCATCAGCCCCAGCATTTT.

Many counts were recorded for this clonotype. J is TRBJ1-6 and V is TRBV27; D gene unclear. V was clipped by 3 bases and J by 10 bases, with 7 bases between them. In germline, CDR1 is MNHEY, CDR2 SMNVEV (reference sequence). CDR3 length: 12 residues. CDR3 amino acids: CASSFRDSPLHF. Written as DNA, the CDR3 is TGTGCCAGCAGTTTCCGCGACTCACCCCTCCACTTT.

CDR3 sequence reads: CASRRDLSTKNIQYF. The CDR3 coding sequence is TGCGCCAGCAGGCGGGACCTCTCAACCAAAAACATTCAGTACTTC. The chain has TRBV5-1 and TRBJ2-4; D is perhaps TRBD2 (6 bases). Germline CDR1 and CDR2: SGHRS and YFSETQ. CDR3 size: 15 residues. The V and J ends lost 5 bases and 2 bases respectively, with 14 bases between them.

This clonotype was recorded many times. V gene TRBV3-1 combines with J gene TRBJ2-2, with D hard to call. V lost 5 bases and J 2 bases, leaving 6 bases between the germline ends. The CDR3 is 13 residues long. CDR1 is LGHDT, CDR2 YNNKEL, per germline (reference sequence). In DNA, the CDR3 is TGTGCCAGCAGCTTAACTAACACCGGGGAGCTGTTTTTT. Protein sequence: CASSLTNTGELFF.

This clonotype appeared many times. J is TRBJ1-2 and V is TRBV3-1, with D possibly matching TRBD1 (5 bases). From germline, CDR1 is LGHDT and CDR2 YNNKEL (reference sequence). The germline V and J ends were trimmed by 3 bases and 5 bases, with 7 bases remaining between them. The CDR3 is made up of 12 amino acids. CDR3 residues: CASSQGGYGYTF. The CDR3 nucleotides read TGTGCCAGCAGCCAGGGGGGATATGGCTACACCTTC.

There are many counts of this clonotype. The chain's CDR3 is CASSSGQGQGGTEAFF. CDR3 DNA sequence: TGCGCCAGCAGCTCCGGCCAGGGACAGGGCGGCACTGAAGCTTTCTTT. This chain links TRBV5-1 with TRBJ1-1, with 9 bases fitting TRBD1. Germline CDR1 and CDR2: SGHRS and YFSETQ. Trimming removed 3 bases from V and 4 bases from J; junction bases left unmatched: 10. The CDR3 covers 16 residues.

This chain joins TRBV15 and TRBJ1-3, with 8 bases lining up with TRBD1. Germline V lookup: CDR1 LNHNV, CDR2 YYDKDF (reference sequence). CDR3 length: 15 residues. After removal of 0 bases from V and 4 bases from J, the junction contained 2 bases not matched to a gene. DNA for the CDR3: TGTGCCACCAGCAGAGACAGGGGGCACGGAAACACCATATATTTT. Translated: CATSRDRGHGNTIYF.

The chain combines TRBV10-3 with TRBJ2-7; TRBD2 matches at 7 bases. The CDR3 consists of 13 residues. The germline CDR1 and CDR2 sequences are ENHRY and SYGVKD. J gave up 6 bases and V 7 bases, and 9 bases lay outside the gene matches. CDR3 DNA: TGTGCCATCAAGCATGGGGAGGGTTTCGAGCAGTACTTC. Its translation is CAIKHGEGFEQYF.

The chain has TRBV27 and TRBJ2-7, with D possibly being TRBD1 (6 bases). Trimming stripped 5 bases from V and 5 bases from J, with 16 bases between. This CDR3 is built from 14 residues. Germline V gene lookup returns CDR1 MNHEY and CDR2 SMNVEV (reference sequence). CDR3 sequence (DNA): TGTGCCAGCAGTCCTCTCCAGGGGTACCACGAGCAGTACTTC. It is translated as CASSPLQGYHEQYF.

The chain combines TRBV5-1 with TRBJ2-2; TRBD2 matches 11 bases. After removal of 2 bases from V and 5 bases from J, the junction contained 5 bases not matched to a gene. CDR3 length: 16 residues. Germline-derived CDR1 and CDR2 are SGHRS and YFSETQ. CDR3 region: CASSFTSGSDTGELFF. CDR3 DNA: TGCGCCAGCAGCTTTACTAGCGGGAGCGATACCGGGGAGCTGTTTTTT.

The chain joins TRBV3-1 to TRBJ2-4; D is perhaps TRBD1 or TRBD2 (5 bases each). The CDR3 consists of 17 residues. The germline CDR1 and CDR2 sequences are LGHDT and YNNKEL (reference sequence). V was pared by 1 base and J by 0 bases, with 13 bases between. CDR3 protein: CASSQGGMALAKNIQYF. CDR3 in DNA: TGTGCCAGCAGCCAAGGGGGGATGGCTTTAGCCAAAAACATTCAGTACTTC.

In its sample, this clonotype was seen a few times. The chain employs TRBV10-3 and TRBJ1-5; 10 nucleotides align to TRBD1. The CDR3 sequence is 14 residues long. The germline CDR1 and CDR2 sequences are ENHRY and SYGVKD. Trimming cost V 6 bases and J 7 bases; bases outside gene matches: 6. CDR3 in DNA: TGTGCCATCAGAGAGACAGGGGGCGACCAGCCCCAGCATTTT. This sequence encodes CAIRETGGDQPQHF.